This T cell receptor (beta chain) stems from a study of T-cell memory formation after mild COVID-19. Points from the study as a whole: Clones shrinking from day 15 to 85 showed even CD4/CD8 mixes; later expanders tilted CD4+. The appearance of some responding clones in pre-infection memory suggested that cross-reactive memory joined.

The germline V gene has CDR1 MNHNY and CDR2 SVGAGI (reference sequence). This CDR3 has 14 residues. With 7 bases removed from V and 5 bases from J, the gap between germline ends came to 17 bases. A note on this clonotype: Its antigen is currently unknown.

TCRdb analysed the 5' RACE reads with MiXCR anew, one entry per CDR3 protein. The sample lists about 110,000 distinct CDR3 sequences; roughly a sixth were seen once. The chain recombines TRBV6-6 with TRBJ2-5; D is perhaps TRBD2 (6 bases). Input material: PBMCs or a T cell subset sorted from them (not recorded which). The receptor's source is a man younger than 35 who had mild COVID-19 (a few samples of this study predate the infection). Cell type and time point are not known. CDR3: CASTSGELGETQYF. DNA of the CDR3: TGTGCCAGCACTTCGGGGGAGCTCGGGGAGACCCAGTACTTC.